A single sample is the source of the 20 T cell receptor beta chains below, sequenced in a study of CD4 T cells in relation to SARS-CoV-2 and coronaviruses. Their target antigens are unknown. Unexposed donor CD4+ T cells date from about 2011-2018, before the COVID-19 pandemic. CD4+ T cells were isolated from the cells after about nine days of culture. Profiled with immunoSEQ multiplex PCR; TCRdb holds only in-frame clones, not every one. This table has under 30,000 clones, roughly 78% appearing once. Input material: CD4+ T cells from PBMCs, cultured in vitro. The origin of the receptors is a human donor in good health.

Worth noting for this clone: Other DNA sequences in this sample translate to the same CDR3. V is TRBV29-1 and J is TRBJ2-3, with TRBD1 matching 12 bases. Trimming at V came to 6 bases and at J to 4 bases, leaving 8 bases not matched to a gene. This CDR3 region has 15 residues. Germline assignment: CDR1 SQVTM and CDR2 ANQGSEA. CDR3 region: CSVGGDRGHSDTQYF. The CDR3 DNA reads TGCAGCGTGGGAGGGGACAGGGGGCACTCAGATACGCAGTATTTT.

This sequence joins TRBV9 and TRBJ1-2; TRBD1 is a possible D gene (5 bases). Trimming took off 0 bases at V and 1 base at J, with 10 bases between the two ends. The CDR3 contains 15 residues. Germline V lookup: CDR1 SGDLS, CDR2 YYNGEE. CDR3 sequence (DNA): TGTGCCAGCAGCGTAGCAGGGAATTTTAACTATGGCTACACCTTC. Translation gives CASSVAGNFNYGYTF.

This sequence joins TRBV6-2 or TRBV6-3 and TRBJ2-7; 10 positions agree with TRBD1. Trimming took 5 bases from V and 4 from J; bases not matched to a gene: 8. Germline lookup yields CDR1 MNHEY and CDR2 SVGEGT. This CDR3 comprises 15 residues. The chain's CDR3 is CASSPGTGDLYEQYF. The CDR3 nucleotides read TGTGCCAGCAGTCCCGGGACAGGGGACTTATACGAGCAGTACTTC.

This clone appeared a single time. J is TRBJ2-6 and V is TRBV3-1 (or the pseudogene TRBV3-2); D possibly corresponds to TRBD1 (6 bases). The CDR3 sequence is 18 residues long. Per germline, CDR1 LGHDT and CDR2 YNNKEL (reference sequence). Deletions cut 0 bases from V and 0 bases from J, with 12 bases between. Here the CDR3 reads CASSQEWDTSSGANVLTF. As DNA, the CDR3 is TGTGCCAGCAGCCAAGAATGGGACACCAGCTCTGGGGCCAACGTCCTGACTTTC.

This clone was recorded a few times. The chain recombines TRBV3-1 (or the pseudogene TRBV3-2) with TRBJ2-1, with no clear D. Germline V lookup: CDR1 LGHDT, CDR2 YNNKEL (reference sequence). The CDR3 spans 14 residues. V lost 4 bases and J 5 bases, leaving 12 bases between the germline ends. CDR3 in DNA: TGTGCCAGCAGCCCATGGGATTTAGACAATGAGCAGTTCTTC. Translating it yields CASSPWDLDNEQFF.

J is TRBJ1-1 and V is TRBV19; D not resolved. CDR1 and CDR2 from the germline V gene are LNHDA and SQIVND (reference sequence). CDR3 size: 15 residues. V was clipped by 3 bases and J by 6 bases, with 17 bases between them. The CDR3 DNA reads as TGTGCCAGTAGTATCTCTTTTTGGCAGGACGCTGAAGCTTTCTTT. Residues: CASSISFWQDAEAFF.

The gene calls are TRBV9 and TRBJ1-4; D is possibly TRBD1 (6 bases). With 5 bases removed from V and 8 bases from J, the gap between germline ends came to 16 bases. The length of the CDR3 is 14 residues. Germline V gene sequence: CDR1 SGDLS, CDR2 YYNGEE. CDR3 sequence reads: CASSRSQGNEKLFF. The CDR3 nucleotides are TGTGCCAGCAGTAGGTCCCAGGGGAACGAAAAACTGTTTTTT.

The gene calls are TRBV18 and TRBJ1-5; 7 bases are shared with TRBD1. The CDR3 runs 16 residues. Trimming cost V 5 bases and J 3 bases; bases outside gene matches: 10. Germline V lookup: CDR1 KGHSH, CDR2 LQKENI. Here the CDR3 reads CASSTLGGGHNQPQHF. The CDR3 DNA follows: TGTGCCAGCTCAACCCTTGGAGGGGGCCACAATCAGCCCCAGCATTTT.

The rearrangement joins TRBV19 to TRBJ2-7; 9 nucleotides align to TRBD1. The J segment lost 3 bases and the V segment lost 6 bases, leaving 9 bases of the junction unmatched. CDR3 length: 15 amino acids. Germline V gives CDR1 LNHDA, CDR2 SQIVND (reference sequence). The CDR3: CASSKRSDRGYEQYF. CDR3 nucleotides: TGTGCCAGTAGCAAAAGGTCGGACAGGGGCTACGAGCAGTACTTC.

This sequence joins TRBV5-1 and TRBJ2-7, with 7 bases matching TRBD1. The V segment lost 3 bases and the J segment 5 bases; nucleotides outside the gene matches: 5. Looked up from germline, CDR1 is SGHRS and CDR2 is YFSETQ. The CDR3 loop spans 13 amino acids. The DNA for the CDR3 is TGCGCCAGCAGCTCGACAGGGCTCGACGAGCAGTACTTC. It is translated as CASSSTGLDEQYF.

This clone was counted only a few times. The rearrangement links TRBV2 to TRBJ2-2; 8 nucleotides agree with TRBD2. Per germline, CDR1 SNHLY and CDR2 FYNNEI. The CDR3 extends over 14 amino acids. Trimming cost V 6 bases and J 6 bases; bases outside gene matches: 6. The CDR3 DNA sequence: TGTGCCAGCAGCAACGGGAGGGGCGCCGGGGAGCTGTTTTTT. Encoded protein: CASSNGRGAGELFF.

This clone was counted a few times. The chain employs TRBV28 and TRBJ2-7; D is unclear. Germline V gene data show CDR1 as MDHEN and CDR2 as SYDVKM. V lost 3 bases, J lost 6 bases, and 9 bases lay in between. CDR3 length: 12 residues. The DNA for the CDR3 is TGTGCCAGCAGTTTCTTGCAGACCGAGCAGTACTTC. Amino acid sequence: CASSFLQTEQYF.

This sequence joins TRBV7-6 and TRBJ2-3, with a possible D match to TRBD1 (6 bases). There are 15 residues in the CDR3. Germline values: CDR1 SGHVS, CDR2 FNYEAQ. Trimming shortened V by 5 bases and J by 2 bases, and 14 bases separated the two germline ends. CDR3 nucleotides: TGTGCCAGCAGCCACGGACAGAGATTCACAGATACGCAGTATTTT. This encodes CASSHGQRFTDTQYF.

The chain has TRBV5-1 and TRBJ2-7, with D possibly being TRBD1 (6 bases). The CDR3 consists of 13 residues. CDR1 is SGHRS and CDR2 is YFSETQ in the germline V gene. V lost 7 bases, J lost 2 bases, and 13 bases lay in between. Here the CDR3 reads CASAVTGPYEQYF. The CDR3 region has the DNA TGCGCCAGCGCCGTCACAGGGCCCTACGAGCAGTACTTC.

This clone was found a few times. The rearrangement links TRBV2 to TRBJ1-2, with 9 bases lining up with TRBD1. CDR1 is SNHLY, CDR2 FYNNEI, per germline. This CDR3 is built from 13 residues. Unmatched junction bases numbered 3, after V lost 6 bases and J lost 4 bases. The CDR3 loop is CASRGQGVYGYTF. For the CDR3, the DNA is TGTGCCAGCAGGGGACAGGGAGTCTATGGCTACACCTTC. Full variable domain (outside the CDR3, taken from reference TRBV2 and TRBJ1-2): EPEVTQTPSHQVTQMGQEVILRCVPISNHLYFYWYRQILGQKVEFLVSFYNNEISEKSEIFDDQFSVERPDGSNFTLKIRSTKLEDSAMYFCASRGQGVYGYTFGSGTRLTVV.

This chain joins TRBV27 and TRBJ2-5, with 10 bases lining up with TRBD2. V lost 4 bases, J lost 7 bases, and 9 bases stayed unmatched. The length of the CDR3 is 15 residues. The germline V gene encodes CDR1 MNHEY and CDR2 SMNVEV (reference sequence). This CDR3 is CASSSQIAGGRTQYF. Here the CDR3 DNA reads TGTGCCAGCAGTTCCCAGATAGCGGGAGGCAGGACCCAGTACTTC.

This chain connects TRBV27 to TRBJ2-1; D is tentatively TRBD1 or TRBD2 (5 bases each). Germline lookup yields CDR1 MNHEY and CDR2 SMNVEV (reference sequence). The CDR3 has 17 residues. Trimming removed 7 bases from V and 0 bases from J, with 19 bases in between. The CDR3 DNA follows: TGTGCCAGCACTCTTAGGGCAGGGAGTAGCTCCTACAATGAGCAGTTCTTC. Protein product: CASTLRAGSSSYNEQFF.

This clone was found a few times. This chain joins TRBV30 and TRBJ2-1; the match to TRBD2 covers 13 bases. With V trimmed by 2 bases and J by 9 bases, 13 bases remained unmatched. The CDR3 is 17 amino acids. Looked up from germline, CDR1 is GTSNPN and CDR2 is SVGIG (reference sequence). In nucleotides, the CDR3 is TGTGCCTGGAGTACCCCAACTAGCGGGAGGGCCACTGGTGAGCAGTTCTTC. Its protein is CAWSTPTSGRATGEQFF.

The J gene is TRBJ2-5, the V gene TRBV27; 12 nucleotides line up with TRBD2. Germline assignment: CDR1 MNHEY and CDR2 SMNVEV (reference sequence). CDR3 length: 16 amino acids. The ends lost 6 bases at V and 5 bases at J; junction bases unmatched: 10. CDR3 protein: CASSDDYGLAGETQYF. CDR3 bases: TGTGCCAGCAGCGACGATTACGGACTAGCGGGGGAGACCCAGTACTTC.

This clone was picked up a small number of times. The chain employs TRBV7-2 and TRBJ2-7; D is possibly TRBD2 (5 bases). Looked up from germline, CDR1 is SGHTA and CDR2 is FQGNSA. Deletions cut 0 bases from V and 6 bases from J, with 12 bases between. The CDR3 has 14 residues. CDR3 sequence: CASSLAGTSSEQYF. The CDR3 DNA reads TGTGCCAGCAGCTTAGCGGGAACTAGTTCCGAGCAGTACTTC.